This TCR beta chain was recorded in a study of blood T cell repertoires in COVID-19. Original data processing: Counts of nucleated cells, estimated from reference gene primer amplification, were obtained. The method was immunoSEQ multiplex PCR; TCRdb's version includes in-frame clones alone and lacks a portion of them. Clone size and V and J calls were adopted from that table, with D and trimming inferred from the DNA. In the table there are about 270,000 clones, approximately 92% of which are singletons. Those enrolled, adults aged roughly 18 to 90 years, came from some 25 US areas. This clone was picked up a small number of times. The sequenced sample consisted of PBMCs or T cells enriched from blood (not recorded which). This sequence was found in a woman younger than 35 who had recovered from COVID-19.

For the CDR3, the DNA is TGTGCCAGCAGTGAAGCGGGGACAGGGGCCTCTGAAGCTTTCTTT. This translates into CASSEAGTGASEAFF. The chain joins TRBV6-1 to TRBJ1-1; 10 nucleotides match TRBD1. V trimming: 0 bases; J trimming: 6 bases; junction bases outside the gene matches: 4. In germline, CDR1 is MNHNS, CDR2 SASEGT. The CDR3 has 15 residues.